The source of this T cell receptor beta chain is a study of blood T cells in healthy people across ages. It was with a sample-barcoded 5' primer and a J-beta primer mix that a second PCR of roughly 7 to 12 cycles was run. TCRdb ran MiXCR on the 5' RACE reads and lists one entry per CDR3 protein. The repertoire includes roughly 800,000 distinct CDR3 sequences, just under 25% of them detected once, and under 4.5% sits in the top ten. Looked up from germline, CDR1 is MNHEY and CDR2 is SMNVEV (reference sequence). J gave up 3 bases and V 6 bases, and 4 bases lay outside the gene matches. The CDR3 spans 14 residues. The data were also submitted as part of a second study, on T cells of mothers and their children. From that paper: The people who donated were a few healthy Caucasian mothers and their six children.

Sequencing input: blood. This chain connects TRBV27 to TRBJ1-5; 8 bases are shared with TRBD1. This receptor was obtained from a boy younger than 18 in good health. The CDR3 loop is CASRAGGLNQPQHF. The DNA of the CDR3 is TGTGCCAGCAGGGCAGGGGGCCTCAATCAGCCCCAGCATTTT.